These 16 T cell receptor beta chains were sequenced from one sample in a study of T-cell reconstitution after alpha-beta-depleted transplantation in children. Construction of the TCRbeta library involved unique molecular identifiers. TCRdb used MiXCR to reprocess the PCR reads, holding one entry per CDR3 protein. This table holds approximately 980,000 distinct CDR3 sequences, about 31% found once. The specimen was PBMCs, mostly from graft donor cells, collected 360 days after TCRalphabeta/CD19-depleted stem cell transplant. The receptors originated from a boy in the first two years of life who had a stem cell transplant for SCID, so the T cells may come from the graft donor.

A few counts support this clonotype. The J gene is TRBJ2-1, the V gene TRBV5-1; possibly TRBD1 or TRBD2 for D (7 bases each). CDR1 and CDR2 (germline): SGHRS, YFSETQ. Trimming left V 5 bases short and J 0 bases short, with 21 bases between. This CDR3 spans 18 amino acids. CDR3 loop: CASSWAGGDPSSYNEQFF. The CDR3 bases are TGCGCCAGCAGTTGGGCAGGGGGGGACCCAAGCTCCTACAATGAGCAGTTCTTC.

The chain joins TRBV4-2 to TRBJ1-2; 11 bases agree with TRBD1. J gave up 5 bases and V 4 bases, and 6 bases lay outside the gene matches. Germline CDR1 LGHNA, CDR2 YNFKEQ. The CDR3 covers 15 residues. This CDR3 is CASSREDRGPYGYTF. The CDR3 region has the DNA TGTGCCAGCAGCCGAGAGGACAGGGGGCCTTATGGCTACACCTTC.

This clonotype was counted between two and nine times. The chain joins TRBV4-3 to TRBJ2-1, with 10 bases identical to TRBD2. The germline CDR1 and CDR2 sequences are LGHNA and YSLEER. V shed 1 base and J 5 bases; nucleotides not matched to a gene: 5. This CDR3 comprises 16 residues. CDR3 sequence (DNA): TGCGCCAGCAGCCAAGTTCTAGCGGGGGAGGACAATGAGCAGTTCTTC. Translating it yields CASSQVLAGEDNEQFF.

The chain employs TRBV6-1 and TRBJ2-3, with 11 nucleotides matching TRBD1. After removal of 6 bases from V and 5 bases from J, the junction contained 7 bases not matched to a gene. The CDR3 consists of 15 residues. Germline-derived CDR1 and CDR2 are MNHNS and SASEGT. The CDR3 loop reads CASSSGDRGRDTQYF. CDR3 DNA sequence: TGTGCCAGCAGCTCCGGGGACAGGGGGAGAGATACGCAGTATTTT.

In its sample, this clonotype was seen a few times. The rearrangement uses TRBV6-5 and TRBJ1-4, with a weak D call TRBD1 (6 bases). Germline V gene lookup returns CDR1 MNHEY and CDR2 SVGAGI. The V end lost 6 bases, the J end lost 10 bases, and 18 bases lay between the germline ends. This CDR3 has 14 residues. The CDR3 loop reads CASSLNRGYGKLFF. In nucleotides, the CDR3 is TGTGCCAGCAGCTTAAATAGGGGGTACGGAAAACTGTTTTTT.

This clonotype was detected a few times. V usage is TRBV5-5 and J usage is TRBJ2-1, with D uncertain. Trimming removed 3 bases at V and 0 bases at J, with 19 bases between. The germline V gene has CDR1 SGHKS and CDR2 YYEKEE (reference sequence). The length of the CDR3 is 18 residues. The CDR3 here is CASSSPPVVTNSYNEQFF. For the CDR3, the DNA is TGTGCCAGCAGCTCGCCCCCGGTGGTGACCAACTCCTACAATGAGCAGTTCTTC.

This clonotype was observed a handful of times. The chain carries TRBV12-3 or TRBV12-4 and TRBJ1-1; perhaps TRBD1 as D (5 bases). CDR3 length: 13 residues. Trimming shortened V by 5 bases and J by 11 bases, and 18 bases separated the two germline ends. The CDR3 DNA reads as TGTGCCAGCAGTCCCCATGGGGGGTTGGAGGCTTTCTTT. Translating it yields CASSPHGGLEAFF.

Only a few counts were recorded for this clonotype. The chain recombines TRBV7-2 with TRBJ1-1; D possibly corresponds to TRBD1 (5 bases). V was pared by 5 bases and J by 1 base, with 11 bases between. The CDR3 is made up of 14 amino acids. Per the germline V gene, CDR1 is SGHTA and CDR2 is FQGNSA. CDR3 sequence (DNA): TGTGCCAGCAGCGCCAGGGTATGGAACACTGAAGCTTTCTTT. It encodes CASSARVWNTEAFF.

This clonotype was detected a few times. The chain uses TRBV4-3 and TRBJ2-1; D is ambiguous. There are 13 residues in the CDR3. Trimming shortened V by 0 bases and J by 11 bases, and 11 bases separated the two germline ends. Germline V gene lookup returns CDR1 LGHNA and CDR2 YSLEER. The CDR3 region is CASSQDPQQKQFF. CDR3 bases: TGCGCCAGCAGCCAAGATCCACAGCAGAAGCAGTTCTTC.

The chain links TRBV6-5 to TRBJ2-7; D unresolved. Germline CDR1 reads MNHEY; CDR2 reads SVGAGI. The CDR3 contains 12 residues. The V end lost 3 bases, the J end lost 7 bases, and 10 bases lay between the germline ends. The CDR3 here is CASSYGSEEQYF. For the CDR3, the DNA is TGTGCCAGCAGTTATGGGTCGGAAGAGCAGTACTTC.

This sequence joins TRBV20-1 and TRBJ2-7; 8 bases align to TRBD1. Trimming at V came to 1 base and at J to 4 bases, leaving 6 bases not matched to a gene. Germline V CDR1 and CDR2: DFQATT, SNEGSKA (reference sequence). The CDR3 extends over 14 amino acids. This CDR3 reads CSARGDRGAYEQYF. The DNA of the CDR3 is TGCAGTGCTAGAGGAGACAGGGGAGCTTACGAGCAGTACTTC.

There are a few counts of this clonotype. The chain carries TRBV29-1 and TRBJ2-7; D unresolved. Deletions cut 6 bases from V and 2 bases from J, with 11 bases between. The CDR3 spans 12 residues. Germline V gene sequence: CDR1 SQVTM, CDR2 ANQGSEA. The CDR3 spells CSVRSGTYEQYF. CDR3 nucleotides: TGCAGCGTCCGATCCGGAACCTACGAGCAGTACTTC.

DNA of the CDR3: TGTGCCAGCAGTTTACCAGGGAGAGGCACAGATACGCAGTATTTT. It is translated as CASSLPGRGTDTQYF. The J gene is TRBJ2-3, the V gene TRBV27, with D possibly called TRBD1 or TRBD2 (5 bases each). Trimming took off 2 bases at V and 1 base at J, with 10 bases between the two ends. The V gene's germline CDR1 is MNHEY and CDR2 SMNVEV (reference sequence). This CDR3 has 15 amino acids.

The genes are TRBV9 and TRBJ2-3, with D possibly matching TRBD1 (7 bases). V was clipped by 2 bases and J by 4 bases, with 14 bases between them. CDR1 is SGDLS and CDR2 is YYNGEE in the germline V gene. CDR3 size: 15 residues. CDR3 in amino acids: CASSVEGAQADTQYF. CDR3 DNA: TGTGCCAGCAGCGTGGAGGGGGCGCAGGCAGATACGCAGTATTTT.

V gene TRBV5-6 combines with J gene TRBJ1-1, with a weak D call TRBD1 (5 bases). Germline assignment: CDR1 SGHDT and CDR2 YYEEEE. Trimming removed 3 bases at V and 0 bases at J, with 12 bases between. The CDR3 runs 15 residues. CDR3 region: CASSSGRFMNTEAFF. The CDR3 region has the DNA TGTGCCAGCAGCTCGGGACGGTTCATGAACACTGAAGCTTTCTTT.

This clonotype has a handful of counts. V gene TRBV12-3 or TRBV12-4 combines with J gene TRBJ2-5, with TRBD2 matching over 8 bases. The CDR3 contains 14 residues. After removal of 6 bases from V and 1 base from J, the junction contained 4 bases not matched to a gene. CDR3 nucleotides: TGTGCCAGCAGGAGCGGGGGATCCCAAGAGACCCAGTACTTC. Translation: CASRSGGSQETQYF.